Included here is one T cell receptor (beta chain) sequence, with context. The CDR3 length is 12 residues. V dropped 3 bases and J dropped 5 bases, with 10 bases sitting between them. Per germline, CDR1 SQVTM and CDR2 ANQGSEA. Sequenced by immunoSEQ multiplex PCR; TCRdb stores in-frame clones only, minus some. Of around 60,000 clones listed, approximately 92% were seen once; the top ten hold around 4%. The data belong to a study of technical replicates of blood from several donors. Material for sequencing was PBMCs. The sequence was obtained from a human donor in good health. Some clones in this sample may be carry-over from other donors' samples. The rearrangement links TRBV29-1 to TRBJ1-2; D unclear. The CDR3 protein is CSVDLGLYGYTF. The CDR3 coding sequence is TGCAGCGTTGACCTGGGCCTTTATGGCTACACCTTC.